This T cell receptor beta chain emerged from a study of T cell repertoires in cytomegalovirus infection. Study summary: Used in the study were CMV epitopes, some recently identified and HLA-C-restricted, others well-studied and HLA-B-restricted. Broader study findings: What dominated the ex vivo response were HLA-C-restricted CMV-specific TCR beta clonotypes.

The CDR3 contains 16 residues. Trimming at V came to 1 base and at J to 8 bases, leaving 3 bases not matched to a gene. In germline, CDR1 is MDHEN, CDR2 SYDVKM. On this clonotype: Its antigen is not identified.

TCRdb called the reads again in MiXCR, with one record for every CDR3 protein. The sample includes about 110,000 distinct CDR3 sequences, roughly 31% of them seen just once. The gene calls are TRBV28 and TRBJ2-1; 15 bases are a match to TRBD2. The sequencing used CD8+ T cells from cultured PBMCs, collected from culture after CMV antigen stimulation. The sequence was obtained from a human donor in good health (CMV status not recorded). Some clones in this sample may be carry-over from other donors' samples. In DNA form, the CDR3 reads TGTGCCAGCAGTTTATCGGGACTAGCGGGGGGTCATGAGCAGTTCTTC. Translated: CASSLSGLAGGHEQFF.